This T cell receptor (beta chain) was captured in a study of CD8 T cells in ankylosing spondylitis. Per germline, CDR1 MDHEN and CDR2 SYDVKM. Trimming shortened V by 2 bases and J by 1 base, and 12 bases separated the two germline ends. The CDR3 has 15 residues. This clonotype was recorded a few times. Antigen: not known. Quantitative 5'-RACE with molecular barcodes produced the TCR beta libraries. TCRdb processed the 5' RACE reads anew with MiXCR; each CDR3 protein has one entry. Of around 300,000 distinct CDR3 sequences in the sample, more than 9% were seen once. Study-level results: Clones linked to disease, bearing a CD8+ phenotype, were relatively rare in peripheral blood. Blood from ankylosing spondylitis patients appeared to carry a characteristic eight-variant TCR beta motif. Significant enrichment of disease-linked clones was reportedly seen in matched ankylosing spondylitis synovial fluid.

The source material was blood, either unsorted or a sorted T cell fraction (not recorded which). This chain joins TRBV28 and TRBJ2-7, with D possibly TRBD1 on 6 matching bases. This clonotype was obtained from a female donor with ankylosing spondylitis or in good health (not recorded which). The CDR3 nucleotides read TGTGCCAGCAGTTTACCAGGGGTTATTTCCTACGAGCAGTACTTC. It translates to CASSLPGVISYEQYF.